This T cell receptor beta chain was recovered during a study of cytomegalovirus exposure and HLA in healthy donors. The study ran its PCR with 60 Vbeta and 13 Jbeta primers. Here immunoSEQ multiplex PCR was the method, and the copy in TCRdb shows in-frame clones only, minus some. The table records 150,000 to 200,000 clones, about four fifths of them present only once. Findings of the study overall: Presence/absence analyses assumed roughly uniform sequencing depth across donors, which may not hold.

CDR3 length equals 15 residues. Germline V gene lookup returns CDR1 SQVTM and CDR2 ANQGSEA. V shed 5 bases and J 3 bases; nucleotides not matched to a gene: 7. About this clone itself: Its matching antigen is unknown.

The sample taken for sequencing was PBMCs. This chain joins TRBV29-1 and TRBJ2-1; 10 nucleotides match TRBD1. The clonotype originates from a man aged 40-50 years in good health and CMV-seropositive. CDR3 region: CSVPRQGAIYNEQFF. Written as DNA, the CDR3 is TGCAGCGTTCCCCGACAGGGGGCGATCTACAATGAGCAGTTCTTC.